A selection of T cell receptor beta chains follows, all from one sample in a study of blood T cells in healthy people across ages. TCRdb used MiXCR to reprocess the 5' RACE reads, holding one entry per CDR3 protein. The sample holds 1.5 million to 2 million distinct CDR3 sequences, around 40% seen once. The sample comprised blood. These receptors came from a human donor in good health. Each CDR3 is given with its conserved first and last residue. A D gene is named only where the DNA matches it firmly. Clone size appears in some rows only: once, few, many, or a class for an expanded clone.

clone_size d_call j_call v_call cdr3_nt cdr3_aa
- - TRBJ2-1 TRBV28 TGTGCCAGCAGTTCACCCGTATTCCCTACTGAGCAGTTCTTC CASSSPVFPTEQFF
few TRBD1 TRBJ1-2 TRBV4-3 TGCGCCAGCAGCCAAGATGCCCGGGACAGTAACCTAGTTGGCTACACCTTC CASSQDARDSNLVGYTF
once - TRBJ2-3 TRBV5-1 TGCGCCAGCAGCTTAGGGCAGGCAGGGTGGTTTGAAGATACGCAGTATTTT CASSLGQAGWFEDTQYF
- TRBD2 TRBJ2-1 TRBV9 TGTGCCAGCAGCGAAAGCGGGGGGCTATACAATGAGCAGTTCTTC CASSESGGLYNEQFF
- - TRBJ1-1 TRBV20-1 TGCAGTGCTAGTTCCCCGGAGAACACTGAAGCTTTCTTT CSASSPENTEAFF
- TRBD1 TRBJ1-1 TRBV12-3/TRBV12-4 TGTGCCAGCAGTTTCGGATCCGGGACAGGGTATACCACTGAAGCTTTCTTT CASSFGSGTGYTTEAFF
- - TRBJ2-5 TRBV7-8 TGTGCCAGCAGCTTAGGCGAATGGCGGGACGGGGAGACCCAGTACTTC CASSLGEWRDGETQYF
- TRBD1 TRBJ1-1 TRBV29-1 TGCAGCGTGGATCGGACAGGGGGGACTGAAGCTTTCTTT CSVDRTGGTEAFF
- - TRBJ1-2 TRBV20-1 TGCAGTGCTAGTCGCTCTATAATCGGATTTGGTAACTATGGCTACACCTTC CSASRSIIGFGNYGYTF
- - TRBJ2-1 TRBV2 TGTGCCAGCAGTGAACGGGACGACACCTACAATGAGCAGTTCTTC CASSERDDTYNEQFF
few TRBD2 TRBJ2-3 TRBV7-2 TGTGCCAGCAGCTTCCTAGCGGGGCTTACAGATACGCAGTATTTT CASSFLAGLTDTQYF
many TRBD1 TRBJ2-5 TRBV29-1 TGCAGCGTGGCCCGACAGGGACAAGAGACCCAGTACTTC CSVARQGQETQYF
- - TRBJ2-7 TRBV2 TGTGCCAGCGCGGGCTCTTCATCCGAGCAGTACTTC CASAGSSSEQYF
many - TRBJ1-6 TRBV7-3 TGTGCCAGCAGCTCGTGTCAAGGGACCTCCTATAATTCACCCCTCCACTTT CASSSCQGTSYNSPLHF
few - TRBJ1-2 TRBV5-6 TGTGCCAGCAGCGCAGGTGACACTTATGGCTACACCTTC CASSAGDTYGYTF
- TRBD1 TRBJ1-5 TRBV27 TGTGCCAGCAGTTTGACAGGGGGTAGTCGTCTAAATCAGCCCCAGCATTTT CASSLTGGSRLNQPQHF
- - TRBJ1-1 TRBV19 TGTGCCAGTAGTATAGGAGGGCTACTGAACACTGAAGCTTTCTTT CASSIGGLLNTEAFF
few - TRBJ1-1 TRBV7-6 TGTGCCAGCAGTCTAATCGGTGGGGTAGGTGAAGCTTTCTTT CASSLIGGVGEAFF
- TRBD1 TRBJ1-3 TRBV11-2 TGTGCTAGCAGCTTAACAGGGGGCATTGGAAACACCATATATTTT CASSLTGGIGNTIYF
- - TRBJ1-2 TRBV9 TGTGCCAGCAGCGTAGTTCGGGGGTGCCACGGCTACACCTTC CASSVVRGCHGYTF
- - TRBJ2-1 TRBV29-1 TGCAGCACAAGACTAGTCTCGCATGAGCAGTTCTTC CSTRLVSHEQFF
few TRBD1 TRBJ2-3 TRBV10-3 TGTGCCATCAGTGAACGTGACAGGGCAGGCACAGATACGCAGTATTTT CAISERDRAGTDTQYF
- TRBD1 TRBJ1-1 TRBV6-5 TGTGCCAGCAGTTACGGATTGACAGGGTCTGAAGCTTTCTTT CASSYGLTGSEAFF
- TRBD2 TRBJ2-5 TRBV4-2 TGTGCCAGCAGCCGAAGACTAGCGGGGGGCCAATCAAAAGAGACCCAGTACTTC CASSRRLAGGQSKETQYF
- - TRBJ1-2 TRBV4-3 TGCGCCAGCAGCCAATCCACAGGGTCTAAAGTCGGTCACACCTTC CASSQSTGSKVGHTF
- - TRBJ2-1 TRBV12-3/TRBV12-4 TGTGCCAGCAGTTTTTCCGTCTATGAGCAGTTCTTC CASSFSVYEQFF
few - TRBJ1-6 TRBV6-5 TGTGCCAGCAGTTCCACCGGTACAGGGCGGATTTCACCCCTCCACTTT CASSSTGTGRISPLHF
few - TRBJ2-1 TRBV12-3/TRBV12-4 TGTGCCAGCACCAAAATTGGCAGTGAGCAGTTCTTC CASTKIGSEQFF